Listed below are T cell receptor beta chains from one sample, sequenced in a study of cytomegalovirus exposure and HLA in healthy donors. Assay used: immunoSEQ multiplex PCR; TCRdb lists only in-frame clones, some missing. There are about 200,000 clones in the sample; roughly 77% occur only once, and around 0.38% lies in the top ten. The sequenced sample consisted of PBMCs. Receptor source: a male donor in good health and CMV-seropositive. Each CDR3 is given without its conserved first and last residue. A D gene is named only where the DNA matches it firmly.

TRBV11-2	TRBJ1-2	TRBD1	ASSSMTGREDGYT
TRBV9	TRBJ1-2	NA	ASSVDVGPQGAGYGYT
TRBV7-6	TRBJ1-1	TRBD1	ASSRRTGGNTEAF
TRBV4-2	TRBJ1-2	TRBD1	ASSQADRAYGYT
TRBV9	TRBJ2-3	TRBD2	ASSAGLTGGDDTQY
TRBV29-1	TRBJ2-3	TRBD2	SVGTIAGGTDTQY
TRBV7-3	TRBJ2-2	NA	ASSPTNTGELF
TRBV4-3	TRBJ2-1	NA	ASSQVADSYNEQF
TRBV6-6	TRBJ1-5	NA	ASSYPQGVGNQPQH
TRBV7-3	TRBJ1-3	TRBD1	ASSIQGESGNTIY
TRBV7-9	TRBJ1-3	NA	ASSLVGANSGNTIY
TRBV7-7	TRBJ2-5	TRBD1	ASSLNRGPLETQY
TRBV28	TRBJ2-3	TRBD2	ARTSGIWGDTQY
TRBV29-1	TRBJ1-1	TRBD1	SVPAGTGFEAF
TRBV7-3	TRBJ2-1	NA	ASKLEGLGGNEQF
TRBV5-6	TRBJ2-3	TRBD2	ASRVAGGRATQY
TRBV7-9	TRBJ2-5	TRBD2	ASSLAGAGEETQY
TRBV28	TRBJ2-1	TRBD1	ASTVFRDSSYNEQF
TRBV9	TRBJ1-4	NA	ASSGSRGWDEKLF
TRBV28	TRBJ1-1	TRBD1	ASSLHQGGNTEAF
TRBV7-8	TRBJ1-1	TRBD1	ASSFRGGRRTEAF
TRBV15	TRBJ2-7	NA	ATSRGGGAEAQY
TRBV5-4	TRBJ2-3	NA	ASSLPTRSSTDTQY
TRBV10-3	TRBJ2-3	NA	AISINRVTSTDTQY
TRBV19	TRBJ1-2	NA	ASSSGVNYGYT
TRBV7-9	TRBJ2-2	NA	ASSLGAVNTGELF
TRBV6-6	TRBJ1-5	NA	ASSPWGGNQPQH
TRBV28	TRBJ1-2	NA	ASSPFLGQPFNYGYT
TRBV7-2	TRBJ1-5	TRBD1	ASSPPGQGGNQPQH
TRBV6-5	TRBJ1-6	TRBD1	ASRTGQGYNSPLH
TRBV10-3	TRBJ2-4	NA	AISGDIAKNIQY